The 18 T cell receptor beta chains below were found in one sample sequenced in a study of blood T cell repertoires in COVID-19. Sequencing was performed with immunoSEQ multiplex PCR; in TCRdb, only in-frame clones are kept and a portion is missing. In the table there are 26,000 or so clones, roughly 90% of which are singletons. Input material: peripheral blood. All receptors come from a human donor in a cohort sampled during active COVID-19.

The CDR3 sequence: CSVEGVGGGGYGYTF. In DNA, the CDR3 is TGCAGCGTTGAAGGGGTAGGGGGTGGAGGCTATGGCTACACCTTC. The V call is TRBV29-1, the J call TRBJ1-2, with D maybe TRBD1 (6 bases). CDR1 and CDR2 from the germline V gene are SQVTM and ANQGSEA. The CDR3 contains 15 residues. Trimming pared 1 base from V and 4 bases from J, leaving 16 bases between.

The CDR3 bases are TGTGCCAGTAGTGAACAGGGGGTGGGCTATGGCTACACCTTC. Its translation: CASSEQGVGYGYTF. The chain is built from TRBV19 and TRBJ1-2; TRBD1 matches 8 bases. Germline values: CDR1 LNHDA, CDR2 SQIVND (reference sequence). This CDR3 spans 14 amino acids. Germline trimming cut 5 bases from V and 4 bases from J; bases unmatched to any gene: 6.

This clone was seen only once. The J gene is TRBJ1-1, the V gene TRBV18; 7 bases are shared with TRBD1. CDR1 is KGHSH and CDR2 is LQKENI in the germline V gene. This CDR3 is 15 amino acids long. V lost 5 bases to trimming and J lost 5 bases; unmatched junction nucleotides: 11. The CDR3 is CASSNRGPKGTEAFF. Here the CDR3 DNA reads TGTGCCAGCTCAAACAGGGGACCCAAAGGTACTGAAGCTTTCTTT. Supplemented by reference TRBV18 and TRBJ1-1, the full variable domain reads NAGVMQNPRHLVRRRGQEARLRCSPMKGHSHVYWYRQLPEEGLKFMVYLQKENIIDESGMPKERFSAEFPKEGPSILRIQQVVRGDSAAYFCASSNRGPKGTEAFFGQGTRLTVV.

The chain combines TRBV28 with TRBJ1-5, with D uncertain. The CDR3 totals 15 residues. V shed 6 bases and J shed 4 bases, with 16 bases lying between them. CDR1 and CDR2 from the germline V gene are MDHEN and SYDVKM. CDR3: CASSPLTPTNQPQHF. CDR3 bases: TGTGCCAGCAGCCCCCTAACCCCGACAAATCAGCCCCAGCATTTT.

The V call is TRBV9, the J call TRBJ2-7; 7 positions match TRBD1. The germline V gene encodes CDR1 SGDLS and CDR2 YYNGEE. The CDR3 is made up of 15 amino acids. With 3 bases clipped from V and 7 bases from J, the junction kept 13 bases outside the gene matches. This chain's CDR3 is CASSATGTVVGEQYF. The DNA of the CDR3 is TGTGCCAGCAGCGCGACCGGGACAGTGGTTGGAGAGCAGTACTTC.

The J gene is TRBJ2-3, the V gene TRBV19; 9 nucleotides agree with TRBD2. The CDR3 is 14 residues long. Per the germline V gene, CDR1 is LNHDA and CDR2 is SQIVND (reference sequence). Unmatched junction bases numbered 6, after V lost 7 bases and J lost 4 bases. The CDR3 loop is CASTSGGGADTQYF. CDR3 sequence (DNA): TGTGCCAGTACGTCAGGCGGGGGGGCAGATACGCAGTATTTT.

This clone showed up just a few times. The chain is built from TRBV14 and TRBJ2-7; D is uncertain. V was clipped by 1 base and J by 3 bases, with 7 bases between them. CDR1 and CDR2 from the germline V gene are SGHDN and FVKESK. This CDR3 is built from 13 residues. The CDR3 DNA sequence: TGTGCCAGCAGCCAAGCGGTTCACTACGAGCAGTACTTC. This sequence encodes CASSQAVHYEQYF.

The chain couples TRBV15 to TRBJ1-2; D unclear. Trimming took 6 bases from V and 1 from J, leaving 9 bases between them. The CDR3 runs to 13 residues. Germline V gives CDR1 LNHNV, CDR2 YYDKDF (reference sequence). Here the CDR3 reads CATSAGINYGYTF. Here the CDR3 DNA reads TGTGCCACCAGTGCCGGGATTAACTATGGCTACACCTTC.

The chain couples TRBV5-1 to TRBJ1-2; D not resolved. The CDR3 consists of 14 residues. Germline assignment: CDR1 SGHRS and CDR2 YFSETQ. The germline V and J ends were trimmed by 10 bases and 0 bases, with 16 bases remaining between them. The CDR3 spells CASGNPVANYGYTF. CDR3 bases: TGCGCCTCGGGGAACCCGGTGGCTAACTATGGCTACACCTTC. Combining the CDR3 with reference TRBV5-1 and TRBJ1-2 gives the whole variable domain KAGVTQTPRYLIKTRGQQVTLSCSPISGHRSVSWYQQTPGQGLQFLFEYFSETQRNKGNFPGRFSGRQFSNSRSEMNVSTLELGDSALYLCASGNPVANYGYTFGSGTRLTVV.

This clone showed up just a few times. V and J are TRBV4-1 and TRBJ2-1, with 10 nucleotides matching TRBD2. Losses at the gene ends were 0 bases for V and 8 bases for J; bases not matched to a gene: 7. The germline V gene encodes CDR1 MGHRA and CDR2 YSYEKL. The length of the CDR3 is 16 residues. The CDR3 reads CASSQESGLAFDEQFF. For the CDR3, the DNA is TGCGCCAGCAGCCAAGAATCGGGACTAGCGTTCGATGAGCAGTTCTTC.

The chain uses TRBV5-1 and TRBJ2-1; 7 nucleotides line up with TRBD1. Germline CDR1 SGHRS, CDR2 YFSETQ. The CDR3 contains 14 residues. The junction had 8 bases not matched to a gene; V was cut back by 4 bases and J by 7 bases. The CDR3 DNA follows: TGCGCCAGCAGCCCGATACAGGGGAAGAATGAGCAGTTCTTC. Its translation is CASSPIQGKNEQFF.

The V and J genes are TRBV3-1 (or the pseudogene TRBV3-2) and TRBJ2-5, with TRBD1 as a possible D gene (5 bases). Germline CDR1 is LGHDT and CDR2 is YNNKEL (reference sequence). This CDR3 comprises 15 residues. V was pared by 3 bases and J by 2 bases, with 13 bases between. DNA of the CDR3: TGTGCCAGCAGCCATCCCCTTAGGGGACAAGAGACCCAGTACTTC. Protein sequence: CASSHPLRGQETQYF.

J is TRBJ2-3 and V is TRBV2; 12 bases map to TRBD2. Germline CDR1 and CDR2: SNHLY and FYNNEI. V shed 4 bases, J shed 3 bases, and the junction held 11 bases outside the gene matches. The CDR3 has 18 residues. CDR3 bases: TGTGCCAGCAGTGCCTGGGCTAGCGGGAGGGCCGGGACAGATACGCAGTATTTT. Its protein product is CASSAWASGRAGTDTQYF.

J is TRBJ1-5 and V is TRBV18; no definite D call. V lost 2 bases, J lost 2 bases, and 7 bases lay in between. CDR3 length: 14 residues. CDR1 and CDR2 from the germline V gene are KGHSH and LQKENI. The CDR3 region is CASSPLQGNQPQHF. CDR3 DNA: TGTGCCAGCTCACCATTGCAGGGCAATCAGCCCCAGCATTTT. The full variable domain, completed using reference TRBV18 and TRBJ1-5, is NAGVMQNPRHLVRRRGQEARLRCSPMKGHSHVYWYRQLPEEGLKFMVYLQKENIIDESGMPKERFSAEFPKEGPSILRIQQVVRGDSAAYFCASSPLQGNQPQHFGDGTRLSIL.

The chain links TRBV3-1 (or the pseudogene TRBV3-2) to TRBJ2-5; 9 nucleotides agree with TRBD2. The CDR3 is made up of 15 amino acids. Per germline, CDR1 LGHDT and CDR2 YNNKEL (reference sequence). V shed 6 bases, J shed 5 bases, and the junction held 10 bases outside the gene matches. In nucleotides, the CDR3 is TGTGCCAGCAGACTTCTGGCGGGGGGGTCGGAGACCCAGTACTTC. Protein: CASRLLAGGSETQYF.

The chain combines TRBV5-1 with TRBJ2-6; D is unresolved. The V end lost 0 bases, the J end lost 1 base, and 8 bases lay between the germline ends. This CDR3 region has 16 residues. CDR1 and CDR2 from the germline V gene are SGHRS and YFSETQ. CDR3 amino acids: CASSLGQTSGANVLTF. The CDR3 nucleotides read TGCGCCAGCAGCTTGGGGCAGACTTCTGGGGCCAACGTCCTGACTTTC.

V is TRBV25-1 and J is TRBJ2-2; D unclear. The ends were cut back, 1 base at V and 5 bases at J, with 2 bases in the middle. Germline assignment: CDR1 MGHDK and CDR2 SYGVNS. There are 12 residues in the CDR3. The CDR3 reads CASSESTGELFF. CDR3 DNA sequence: TGTGCCAGCAGTGAATCAACCGGGGAGCTGTTTTTT.

The genes are TRBV4-2 and TRBJ2-2, with TRBD2 matching over 11 bases. Trimming cost V 4 bases and J 4 bases; bases outside gene matches: 5. The CDR3 runs 16 residues. Germline assignment: CDR1 LGHNA and CDR2 YNFKEQ. CDR3 sequence: CASSRGTSGGTGELFF. The DNA for the CDR3 is TGTGCCAGCAGCCGCGGGACTAGCGGAGGCACCGGGGAGCTGTTTTTT.